This T cell receptor (beta chain) was recovered during a study of CD8 T cells in Susac syndrome. This CDR3 comprises 15 residues. CDR1 is SNHLY, CDR2 FYNNEI, per germline. V shed 5 bases and J shed 5 bases, with 16 bases lying between them. FACS enriched CD8+ TEMRA cells, while bulk CD8+ and CD4+ were negatively isolated. After extraction with the RNeasy kit, roughly 0.45 to 1 ug of the RNA was reverse transcribed using random hexamers. From the immunoSEQ multiplex PCR reads, TCRdb called clonotypes with MiXCR, one entry per CDR3 protein. The sample has approximately 130,000 distinct CDR3 sequences, around 91% seen once.

Sequencing input: CD8+ T cells from PBMCs. The sequence was collected from a human donor with multiple sclerosis. The chain joins TRBV2 to TRBJ2-1; a possible D gene is TRBD2 (5 bases). Here the CDR3 reads CASSRRTDLNNEQFF. The CDR3 DNA reads TGTGCCAGCAGTCGACGAACGGACTTAAACAATGAGCAGTTCTTC.